One and the same sample provided the 17 T cell receptor beta chains below, sequenced in a study of monozygotic twins with inflammatory bowel disease. From the 5' RACE reads, TCRdb lists one entry per CDR3 protein and no DNA. The record lists some 400,000 distinct CDR3 sequences, of which the ten most abundant hold about 2.2%. Sequencing used blood. These receptors were taken from a human donor with ulcerative colitis or Crohn's disease, or a healthy co-twin of an affected twin (not recorded which).

The J gene is TRBJ2-7, the V gene TRBV4-2; the D call of TRBD1 rests on TCRdb alone, since no DNA is present to check it. The CDR3 is 18 amino acids. Germline CDR1 reads LGHNA; CDR2 reads YNFKEQ. The CDR3 loop reads CASSQDGGQGLSRYEQYF.

V usage is TRBV9 and J usage is TRBJ1-1. Germline loops: CDR1 SGDLS, CDR2 YYNGEE. The CDR3 spans 14 residues. The chain's CDR3 is CASSVGGENTEAFF.

The rearrangement uses TRBV6-6 and TRBJ1-1; TCRdb's D call of TRBD1 is untestable without DNA. The CDR3 sequence is 14 residues long. The germline gives CDR1 MNHNY, CDR2 SVGAGI (reference sequence). The CDR3 here is CASSYSEGGTEAFF.

This chain joins TRBV6-2 or TRBV6-3 and TRBJ2-6. Germline CDR1 and CDR2: MNHEY and SVGEGT. The CDR3 is 15 residues long. CDR3 residues: CASSPSRMEVNVLTF.

The chain has TRBV5-8 and TRBJ1-5; the D call from TCRdb, TRBD1, cannot be confirmed without DNA. The germline CDR1 and CDR2 sequences are SGHTS and YDEGEE. This CDR3 comprises 18 residues. The CDR3 is CASTSWGQGAFGNQPQHF.

This sequence joins TRBV7-3 and TRBJ2-1. In germline, CDR1 is SGHTA, CDR2 FQGTGA. The CDR3 loop spans 14 amino acids. The CDR3 protein is CASSLRPSNNEQFF. The entire variable domain, with the rest obtained from reference TRBV7-3 and TRBJ2-1, is as follows: GAGVSQTPSNKVTEKGKYVELRCDPISGHTALYWYRQSLGQGPEFLIYFQGTGAADDSGLPNDRFFAVRPEGSVSTLKIQRTERGDSAVYLCASSLRPSNNEQFFGPGTRLTVL.

The CDR3 protein is CSATGTGGMGNQPQHF. J is TRBJ1-5 and V is TRBV20-1; TCRdb's assignment of TRBD1 cannot be checked, as there is no DNA. Germline V gives CDR1 DFQATT, CDR2 SNEGSKA (reference sequence). The CDR3 consists of 16 residues.

The chain uses TRBV20-1 and TRBJ2-7. This CDR3 spans 13 amino acids. The germline CDR1 and CDR2 sequences are DFQATT and SNEGSKA (reference sequence). This CDR3 reads CSAASWDPYEQYF.

The chain uses TRBV7-2 and TRBJ2-5. Looked up from germline, CDR1 is SGHTA and CDR2 is FQGNSA. The CDR3 spans 13 residues. The CDR3 loop is CASSLGMVETQYF.

The chain uses TRBV25-1 and TRBJ1-2. Germline CDR1 reads MGHDK; CDR2 reads SYGVNS. The CDR3 is made up of 12 amino acids. The chain's CDR3 is CASSEYTGGYTF.

This rearrangement joins TRBV10-3 to TRBJ2-3; TCRdb calls TRBD1, which cannot be checked without DNA. Germline values: CDR1 ENHRY, CDR2 SYGVKD. This CDR3 comprises 13 residues. The chain's CDR3 is CAISEGRGQEEYF.

The chain carries TRBV6-5 and TRBJ2-7; the TCRdb D gene call, TRBD1, has no DNA to confirm it. The CDR3 runs 12 residues. Germline V gene data show CDR1 as MNHEY and CDR2 as SVGAGI. The CDR3 spells CASSGTGLEQYF.

The rearrangement links TRBV7-2 to TRBJ1-1. The CDR3 contains 14 residues. The germline CDR1 and CDR2 sequences are SGHTA and FQGNSA. CDR3 amino acids: CASSSGAMNTEAFF.

J is TRBJ1-1 and V is TRBV5-6. In germline, CDR1 is SGHDT, CDR2 YYEEEE. CDR3 length: 14 residues. CDR3: CASSWGRATTEAFF.

CDR3: CASSYSPYWTGNTEAFF. J is TRBJ1-1 and V is TRBV6-5; the TCRdb call, TRBD1, lacks DNA for checking. Germline V gene sequence: CDR1 MNHEY, CDR2 SVGAGI. The CDR3 totals 17 residues.

The V and J genes are TRBV5-1 and TRBJ2-3; TCRdb designates TRBD1, a call that cannot be tested without DNA. The CDR3 sequence is 15 residues long. Per germline, CDR1 SGHRS and CDR2 YFSETQ. Here the CDR3 reads CASTPSGLSTDTQYF.

The chain is built from TRBV7-6 and TRBJ2-1. There are 13 residues in the CDR3. CDR1 and CDR2 (germline): SGHVS, FNYEAQ. The CDR3 protein is CASSLALAQEQFF.